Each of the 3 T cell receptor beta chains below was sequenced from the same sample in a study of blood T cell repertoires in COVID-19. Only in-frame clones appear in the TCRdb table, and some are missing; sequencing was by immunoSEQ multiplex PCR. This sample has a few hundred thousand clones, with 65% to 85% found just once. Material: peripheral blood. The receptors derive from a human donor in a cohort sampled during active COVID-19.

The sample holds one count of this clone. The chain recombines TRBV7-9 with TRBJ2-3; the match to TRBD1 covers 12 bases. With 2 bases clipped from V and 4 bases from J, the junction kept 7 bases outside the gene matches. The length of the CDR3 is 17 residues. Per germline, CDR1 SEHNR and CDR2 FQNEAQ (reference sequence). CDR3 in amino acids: CASSLWSGQGASDTQYF. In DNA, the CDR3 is TGTGCCAGCAGCTTATGGTCGGGACAGGGGGCGTCAGATACGCAGTATTTT.

As DNA, the CDR3 is TGTGCCAGCAGTTTAACCGGGGGACCCTACAATGAGCAGTTCTTC. It translates to CASSLTGGPYNEQFF. The chain joins TRBV27 to TRBJ2-1; TRBD2 might be the D (6 bases). Germline V gene lookup returns CDR1 MNHEY and CDR2 SMNVEV (reference sequence). The ends were cut back, 2 bases at V and 2 bases at J, with 10 bases in the middle. CDR3 size: 15 residues.

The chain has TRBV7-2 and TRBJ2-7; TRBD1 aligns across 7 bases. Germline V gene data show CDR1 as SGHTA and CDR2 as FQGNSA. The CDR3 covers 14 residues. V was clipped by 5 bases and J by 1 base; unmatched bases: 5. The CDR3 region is CASSEGQSSYEQYF. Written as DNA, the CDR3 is TGTGCCAGCAGCGAGGGACAGAGTTCCTACGAGCAGTACTTC.